This T cell receptor beta chain was sequenced in a study of Tregs in tolerant kidney transplant recipients. From germline, CDR1 is GTSNPN and CDR2 SVGIG (reference sequence). V dropped 6 bases and J dropped 11 bases, with 19 bases sitting between them. CDR3 length: 12 amino acids. Method: immunoSEQ multiplex PCR; TCRdb's copy keeps in-frame clones and lacks some. The sample holds some 70,000 clones, about 83% seen once. In the case of this clone: Its antigen remains unidentified.

Regarding the study as a whole: The small number of patients limits these findings pending further validation. This study did not directly address biological reproducibility.

This TCR derives from a human donor in good health. The V and J genes are TRBV30 and TRBJ1-1; D is unresolved. Sample: CD4+ T cells from blood. This chain's CDR3 is CACILGSPRAFF. The CDR3 DNA is TGTGCCTGTATCCTCGGCTCCCCGCGGGCTTTCTTT.